Below are 32 T cell receptor beta chains sequenced from a single sample in a study of CD8+ T cells in alopecia areata. The treatment is: oral pan-JAK inhibitor, 5-10 mg twice daily. cDNA serving as the sequencing template came from extracted, reverse transcribed RNA. Produced via immunoSEQ multiplex PCR; TCRdb's table is partial and in-frame only. The sample yields about 220,000 clones, around 57% seen once. The material sequenced was CD4+ T cells sorted from blood, taken at week 4, from a patient treated with tofacitinib. The receptors were gathered from a human donor with alopecia areata.

The chain carries TRBV11-2 and TRBJ2-7; D ambiguous. This CDR3 has 13 residues. The V and J ends lost 7 bases and 2 bases respectively, with 12 bases between them. CDR1 and CDR2 from the germline V gene are SGHAT and FQNNGV. The CDR3 DNA reads as TGTGCCAGCACTTCAGGTGTAACCTACGAGCAGTACTTC. Translating gives CASTSGVTYEQYF.

J is TRBJ1-5 and V is TRBV7-2; D uncertain. The CDR3 spans 15 residues. Between the trimmed V and J ends, which lost 1 base and 5 bases, there was a span of 12 bases. CDR1 and CDR2 from the germline V gene are SGHTA and FQGNSA. Here the CDR3 DNA reads TGTGCCAGCAGCTTAGAGGGAAGGGCGGATCAGCCCCAGCATTTT. It specifies CASSLEGRADQPQHF. Looking up the rest from reference TRBV7-2 and TRBJ1-5 gives the full variable domain: GAGVSQSPSNKVTEKGKDVELRCDPISGHTALYWYRQSLGQGLEFLIYFQGNSAPDKSGLPSDRFSAERTGGSVSTLTIQRTQQEDSAVYLCASSLEGRADQPQHFGDGTRLSIL.

V and J are TRBV7-7 and TRBJ2-1, with D maybe TRBD2 (5 bases). V gave up 2 bases and J gave up 4 bases, with 12 bases separating them. Germline V CDR1 and CDR2: SSHAT, FNYEAQ (reference sequence). The CDR3 length is 15 residues. The CDR3 reads CASSLNGESYNEQFF. As DNA, the CDR3 is TGTGCCAGCAGCTTAAACGGGGAATCTTACAATGAGCAGTTCTTC.

This chain uses TRBV29-1 with TRBJ2-3; 10 bases line up with TRBD2. The CDR3 has 17 amino acids. CDR1 and CDR2 (germline): SQVTM, ANQGSEA. V gave up 2 bases and J gave up 4 bases; unmatched junction bases: 12. Here the CDR3 reads CSVESAERGGRADTQYF. CDR3 nucleotide sequence: TGCAGCGTTGAATCCGCGGAGCGGGGGGGCCGGGCAGATACGCAGTATTTT.

V and J are TRBV7-6 and TRBJ2-7; D is unresolved. The germline gives CDR1 SGHVS, CDR2 FNYEAQ. The V end lost 2 bases, the J end lost 0 bases, and 8 bases lay between the germline ends. This CDR3 comprises 14 residues. The CDR3 DNA sequence: TGTGCCAGCAGCTTAATGCTCAGCTCCTACGAGCAGTACTTC. This sequence encodes CASSLMLSSYEQYF.

This chain uses TRBV29-1 with TRBJ2-5, with TRBD1 identical over 8 bases. Unmatched junction bases numbered 2, after V lost 3 bases and J lost 2 bases. Germline CDR1 SQVTM, CDR2 ANQGSEA. The CDR3 has 13 residues. The CDR3 sequence: CSVDHRGQETQYF. The CDR3 DNA reads as TGCAGCGTTGATCACAGGGGGCAAGAGACCCAGTACTTC.

The chain links TRBV30 to TRBJ1-1; 8 positions match TRBD1. Looked up from germline, CDR1 is GTSNPN and CDR2 is SVGIG (reference sequence). The J segment lost 3 bases and the V segment lost 0 bases, leaving 0 bases of the junction unmatched. The CDR3 has 13 amino acids. CDR3 DNA: TGTGCCTGGAGTGTACAGGGGGACACTGAAGCTTTCTTT. Translation gives CAWSVQGDTEAFF.

CDR3 sequence reads: CASSFMDGETQYF. Written as DNA, the CDR3 is TGTGCCAGCAGCTTCATGGATGGGGAGACCCAGTACTTC. This chain joins TRBV7-3 and TRBJ2-5, with D unresolved. The V gene's germline CDR1 is SGHTA and CDR2 FQGTGA. The CDR3 has 13 amino acids. The ends were cut back, 3 bases at V and 5 bases at J, with 10 bases in the middle.

The chain couples TRBV6-5 to TRBJ2-3, with D unclear. V was shortened by 6 bases and J by 2 bases, with 15 bases between the two germline ends. The CDR3 has 15 amino acids. The germline V gene has CDR1 MNHEY and CDR2 SVGAGI. DNA for the CDR3: TGTGCCAGCAGACCCTCCTTGTGGAACACAGATACGCAGTATTTT. Translation gives CASRPSLWNTDTQYF.

In this sample, this clone turned up a few times. The V call is TRBV5-1, the J call TRBJ2-6, with no clear D. CDR1 is SGHRS and CDR2 is YFSETQ in the germline V gene. The V and J ends lost 2 bases and 2 bases respectively, with 5 bases between them. CDR3 length: 14 residues. Here the CDR3 reads CASSLRAGANVLTF. CDR3 coding DNA: TGCGCCAGCAGCTTAAGGGCTGGGGCCAACGTCCTGACTTTC.

The rearrangement uses TRBV21-1 and TRBJ2-5; the table's D call TRBD1 went unverified against the DNA. TRBV21-1 is given as a pseudogene. The CDR3 sequence is 16 residues long. The CDR3 protein is CASIPRQGDWTETQYF. The CDR3 coding sequence is TGTGCCAGCATCCCTAGACAGGGAGATTGGACAGAGACCCAGTACTTC.

This clone was found a few times. The chain links TRBV29-1 to TRBJ2-3; D possibly corresponds to TRBD1 (5 bases). Trimming shortened V by 8 bases and J by 2 bases, and 8 bases separated the two germline ends. This CDR3 spans 11 amino acids. Per the germline V gene, CDR1 is SQVTM and CDR2 is ANQGSEA. CDR3 protein: CSYGHTDTQYF. The CDR3 coding sequence is TGCAGCTATGGACACACAGATACGCAGTATTTT.

The genes are TRBV2 and TRBJ1-1; the match to TRBD1 covers 8 bases. CDR3 length: 14 amino acids. Germline V gene sequence: CDR1 SNHLY, CDR2 FYNNEI. V dropped 9 bases and J dropped 3; count of bases not matched to a gene: 9. CDR3 residues: CASTVRGLYTEAFF. Here the CDR3 DNA reads TGTGCCAGTACGGTCAGGGGGCTGTACACTGAAGCTTTCTTT.

This sequence joins TRBV6-5 and TRBJ2-3; D may match TRBD1 or TRBD2 (6 bases each). Trimming took off 6 bases at V and 3 bases at J, with 13 bases between the two ends. The germline gives CDR1 MNHEY, CDR2 SVGAGI. The length of the CDR3 is 14 residues. In nucleotides, the CDR3 is TGTGCCAGCAGCCGGGGGCCTCTGACAGATACGCAGTATTTT. This translates into CASSRGPLTDTQYF.

Note on this clone: A junction end diverges from the germline sequence, so it may reflect a read error. The chain links TRBV2 to TRBJ2-2; D uncertain. The CDR3 contains 14 residues. Germline lookup yields CDR1 SNHLY and CDR2 FYNNEI. CDR3 loop: CASSLSENAGELFF. CDR3 nucleotide sequence: TGTGCCAGCTCTCTTAGTGAGAACGCCGGGGAGCTGTTTTTT.

J is TRBJ1-2 and V is TRBV27; 10 bases line up with TRBD1. The V gene's germline CDR1 is MNHEY and CDR2 SMNVEV (reference sequence). V was pared by 10 bases and J by 10 bases, with 9 bases of the junction left unmatched. The CDR3 contains 12 residues. The CDR3 nucleotides are TGTGCCACCCGAGGACAGGGGGTACTCTACACCTTC. This codes for CATRGQGVLYTF.

The chain has TRBV27 and TRBJ1-1; D gene ambiguous. This CDR3 is built from 13 residues. V shed 2 bases and J shed 4 bases, with 8 bases lying between them. Looked up from germline, CDR1 is MNHEY and CDR2 is SMNVEV (reference sequence). The CDR3 is CASSLGRVTEAFF. In DNA, the CDR3 is TGTGCCAGCAGTTTAGGTAGGGTCACTGAAGCTTTCTTT.

V is TRBV9 and J is TRBJ1-2, with D unresolved. The V end was cut by 0 bases, the J end by 3 bases, with 12 bases between. The CDR3 sequence is 15 residues long. Germline V gene sequence: CDR1 SGDLS, CDR2 YYNGEE. CDR3 nucleotide sequence: TGTGCCAGCAGCGTAGGACCCGGGGTGGACTATGGCTACACCTTC. It is translated as CASSVGPGVDYGYTF.

The chain joins TRBV30 to TRBJ1-2; unclear D gene. The CDR3 covers 13 residues. Trimming cost V 7 bases and J 8 bases, with 20 bases left between them. CDR1 and CDR2 (germline): GTSNPN, SVGIG (reference sequence). CDR3 loop: CALQVNWAWGYTF. The CDR3 DNA reads TGTGCCTTACAAGTGAACTGGGCCTGGGGCTACACCTTC.

The rearrangement links TRBV29-1 to TRBJ1-1; 7 nucleotides agree with TRBD1. CDR1 and CDR2 (germline): SQVTM, ANQGSEA. The CDR3 totals 11 residues. V gave up 7 bases and J gave up 5 bases; unmatched junction bases: 4. The CDR3 protein is CSANRGTEAFF. The CDR3 DNA reads as TGCAGCGCTAACAGGGGAACTGAAGCTTTCTTT.

This clone was seen more than once but under ten times. CDR3 protein: CASSQRDRSSYNEQFF. CDR3 coding DNA: TGCGCCAGCAGTCAGAGGGACAGGAGCTCCTACAATGAGCAGTTCTTC. This rearrangement joins TRBV23-1 to TRBJ2-1; 8 positions match TRBD1. TRBV23-1 has ORF status, its function being uncertain. V dropped 3 bases and J dropped 0; count of bases not matched to a gene: 4. The CDR3 sequence is 16 residues long.

Only a few counts were recorded for this clone. The identical CDR3 is also encoded by other nucleotide sequences in the sample. The chain recombines TRBV5-1 with TRBJ1-2, with D maybe TRBD1 (5 bases). Germline V gene data show CDR1 as SGHRS and CDR2 as YFSETQ. Trimming removed 0 bases from V and 8 bases from J, with 11 bases in between. The CDR3 has 13 residues. The CDR3 sequence is CASSLGSGDGYTF. DNA of the CDR3: TGCGCCAGCAGCTTGGGCTCTGGGGACGGCTACACCTTC.

The chain carries TRBV6-1 and TRBJ1-6, with D possibly being TRBD1 (6 bases). This CDR3 has 13 amino acids. The V end was cut by 7 bases, the J end by 10 bases, with 14 bases between. The germline V gene has CDR1 MNHNS and CDR2 SASEGT. The CDR3 DNA reads TGTGCCAGCACCGGCCAGGGGTTATCACCCCTCCACTTT. It encodes CASTGQGLSPLHF.

The chain recombines TRBV2 with TRBJ1-2; TRBD1 is a possible D gene (6 bases). CDR3 length equals 14 residues. CDR1 is SNHLY, CDR2 FYNNEI, per germline. V lost 2 bases to trimming and J lost 4 bases, with 11 bases between them. The CDR3 DNA sequence: TGTGCCAGCAGTGAATATAGGGGGGCCTATGGCTACACCTTC. It yields the protein CASSEYRGAYGYTF.

The chain uses TRBV7-2 and TRBJ1-1; D uncertain. The germline gives CDR1 SGHTA, CDR2 FQGNSA. Trimming took off 4 bases at V and 4 bases at J, with 10 bases between the two ends. The CDR3 covers 13 residues. For the CDR3, the DNA is TGTGCCAGCAGCTACGACCCCGTCACTGAAGCTTTCTTT. Translated, it gives CASSYDPVTEAFF.

The chain carries TRBV7-2 and TRBJ2-2, with D unresolved. CDR1 is SGHTA, CDR2 FQGNSA, per germline. Trimming took off 3 bases at V and 4 bases at J, with 3 bases between the two ends. This CDR3 contains 12 residues. The DNA for the CDR3 is TGTGCCAGCAGCTTCCCCACCGGGGAGCTGTTTTTT. Translated, it gives CASSFPTGELFF.

This clone was observed once. The chain employs TRBV29-1 and TRBJ1-2, with 9 bases lining up with TRBD1. The CDR3 extends over 14 amino acids. With V trimmed by 6 bases and J by 0 bases, 5 bases remained unmatched. Germline-derived CDR1 and CDR2 are SQVTM and ANQGSEA. In DNA, the CDR3 is TGCAGCGTCGGACAGGGGCAAGCTAACTATGGCTACACCTTC. Translating it yields CSVGQGQANYGYTF.

The chain joins TRBV29-1 to TRBJ1-2, with TRBD1 matching over 7 bases. The CDR3 is made up of 13 amino acids. Germline lookup yields CDR1 SQVTM and CDR2 ANQGSEA. Trimming at V came to 6 bases and at J to 1 base, leaving 5 bases not matched to a gene. CDR3 in DNA: TGCAGCGTGGGGACAGTCGTTAACTATGGCTACACCTTC. It is translated as CSVGTVVNYGYTF.

This clone was recorded at least ten times. V and J are TRBV7-3 and TRBJ2-7; 10 bases map to TRBD1. The V and J ends lost 1 base and 2 bases, in that order; junction bases with no gene match: 5. The germline gives CDR1 SGHTA, CDR2 FQGTGA. CDR3 length: 16 amino acids. Here the CDR3 reads CASSLIGTGVAYEQYF. The CDR3 bases are TGTGCCAGCAGCTTAATCGGGACAGGGGTTGCCTACGAGCAGTACTTC.

This chain links TRBV5-1 with TRBJ2-3; D unresolved. Trimming cost V 1 base and J 5 bases, with 11 bases left between them. The germline CDR1 and CDR2 sequences are SGHRS and YFSETQ. The CDR3 spans 14 residues. The CDR3 sequence is CASSLRLSGDTQYF. In DNA form, the CDR3 reads TGCGCCAGCAGCTTGAGGCTATCAGGAGATACGCAGTATTTT.

The rearrangement uses TRBV5-1 and TRBJ2-5; D is unresolved. Germline CDR1 reads SGHRS; CDR2 reads YFSETQ. The CDR3 loop spans 15 amino acids. The V end lost 1 base, the J end lost 2 bases, and 12 bases lay between the germline ends. CDR3 amino acids: CASSLSGGPQETQYF. The DNA for the CDR3 is TGCGCCAGCAGCTTGAGTGGCGGACCACAAGAGACCCAGTACTTC.

The chain combines TRBV5-1 with TRBJ2-1; 7 nucleotides agree with TRBD1. V was pared by 7 bases and J by 8 bases, with 12 bases of the junction left unmatched. Germline CDR1 is SGHRS and CDR2 is YFSETQ. This CDR3 has 14 amino acids. CDR3 DNA sequence: TGCGCCAGCCAAAAACAGGGGTTCGTGGATGAGCAGTTCTTC. Its translation is CASQKQGFVDEQFF.